This T cell receptor beta chain was identified in a study of blood T cell repertoires in COVID-19. Study in general: Sources were T cells, B-cell-depleted T cells, or PBMCs; the material itself was cDNA or gDNA.

V lost 5 bases, J lost 3 bases, and 3 bases stayed unmatched. CDR1 is SQVTM, CDR2 ANQGSEA, per germline. The length of the CDR3 is 14 residues. The assay was immunoSEQ multiplex PCR, and TCRdb's table has in-frame clones only and misses some. The table includes around 100,000 clones, 85% detected once. Sequencing was performed on peripheral blood. The source is a woman between 65 and 79 years old with active or convalescent COVID-19. The gene calls are TRBV29-1 and TRBJ2-7, with 14 bases matching TRBD2. The CDR3 DNA reads as TGCAGCGTTCGGACTAGCGGGGGGATCTACGAGCAGTACTTC. Its protein is CSVRTSGGIYEQYF.